This T cell receptor (beta chain) was recorded in a study of CD8 T cells in Susac syndrome. CDR1 GTSNPN and CDR2 SVGIG come from the germline V gene (reference sequence). CDR3 size: 15 residues. Trimming removed 5 bases from V and 3 bases from J; junction bases left unmatched: 9. Random hexamers were used to reverse transcribe an amount of 0.5 to 1 ug RNA. TCRdb re-analysed the immunoSEQ multiplex PCR reads in MiXCR, keeping a single row per CDR3 protein. The table lists more than 150,000 distinct CDR3 sequences, 85% to 95% of them singletons. For this clonotype: As yet, its antigen is unknown.

Study observations and caveats: The study conceded that relatively few individuals underwent its TCR sequencing and HLA analysis.

High-throughput TCR beta sequencing covered peripheral CD8+ and CD4+ T cells. The chain is built from TRBV30 and TRBJ2-1, with 8 bases that match TRBD2. Sequenced input: CD8+ T cells from PBMCs. This TCR was sampled from a human donor with Susac syndrome. The CDR3 DNA reads TGTGCCTGGGATCCAAGCGGGGGACGCTACAATGAGCAGTTCTTC. Translation: CAWDPSGGRYNEQFF.